These 27 T cell receptor beta chains came from one sample sequenced in a study of CD8+CD57+ T cells in acquired aplastic anemia. The use of genomic DNA as template underpinned the TCR beta VDJ and CDR3 profiling. One entry per CDR3 protein results from TCRdb running MiXCR on the reads. The data show about 180,000 distinct CDR3 sequences, with approximately 48% seen just once and over 10% held by the top ten. The sequenced patients had an expansion of CD8+CD57+ cells seen by flow cytometry. The specimen sequenced was sorted CD4+, CD8+, or CD8+CD57+ T cells (not recorded which) from PBMCs. These receptors were obtained from a human donor with aplastic anemia.

The rearrangement links TRBV15 to TRBJ2-2; tentative D call: TRBD2 (6 bases). The CDR3 extends over 15 amino acids. Trimming took off 1 base at V and 4 bases at J, with 10 bases between the two ends. Looked up from germline, CDR1 is LNHNV and CDR2 is YYDKDF (reference sequence). This CDR3 reads CATSRGLGGTGELFF. CDR3 bases: TGTGCCACCAGCAGAGGACTAGGAGGCACCGGGGAGCTGTTTTTT.

This clonotype appeared a few times. The rearrangement uses TRBV28 and TRBJ2-7; D might be TRBD1 (6 bases). Germline CDR1 and CDR2: MDHEN and SYDVKM. The CDR3 runs 14 residues. Trimming left V 2 bases short and J 6 bases short, with 14 bases between. As DNA, the CDR3 is TGTGCCAGCAGTTTAGGCAGGGGTACGCGCGAGCAGTACTTC. As protein: CASSLGRGTREQYF.

The rearrangement joins TRBV11-2 to TRBJ1-1; TRBD1 agrees at 8 bases. This CDR3 has 16 amino acids. CDR1 is SGHAT, CDR2 FQNNGV, per germline. V was clipped by 1 base and J by 1 base; unmatched bases: 5. The CDR3 nucleotides are TGTGCCAGCAGCTTAGGAGGACAGGGAGGGAACACTGAAGCTTTCTTT. Translated: CASSLGGQGGNTEAFF.

The rearrangement links TRBV7-3 to TRBJ2-3; D assignment may be TRBD1 or TRBD2 (5 bases each). The CDR3 is made up of 15 amino acids. Trimming pared 2 bases from V and 2 bases from J, leaving 11 bases between. CDR1 is SGHTA and CDR2 is FQGTGA in the germline V gene. CDR3 coding DNA: TGTGCCAGCAGCTTAGTTCGGGGCTCCACAGATACGCAGTATTTT. Encoded protein: CASSLVRGSTDTQYF.

This clonotype was counted at least ten times. The gene calls are TRBV4-2 and TRBJ2-5, with D possibly TRBD1 on 5 matching bases. The CDR3 spans 15 residues. The germline V gene has CDR1 LGHNA and CDR2 YNFKEQ. V was shortened by 1 base and J by 3 bases, with 12 bases between the two germline ends. CDR3 sequence (DNA): TGTGCCAGCAGCCAAGTGGGGCCAGGTGAAGAGACCCAGTACTTC. Its translation: CASSQVGPGEETQYF.

This chain connects TRBV10-3 to TRBJ1-1; TRBD1 might be the D (5 bases). V lost 4 bases and J 3 bases, leaving 12 bases between the germline ends. The CDR3 consists of 14 residues. CDR1 is ENHRY and CDR2 is SYGVKD in the germline V gene. CDR3 DNA sequence: TGTGCCATCAGTGCTAGCCGGGGGGACACTGAAGCTTTCTTT. It codes for CAISASRGDTEAFF.

This rearrangement joins TRBV28 to TRBJ1-5; 7 bases are shared with TRBD1. CDR3 length: 14 residues. The J segment lost 5 bases and the V segment lost 5 bases, leaving 6 bases of the junction unmatched. Germline-derived CDR1 and CDR2 are MDHEN and SYDVKM. The CDR3 is CASSKGQPDQPQHF. CDR3 nucleotides: TGTGCCAGCAGTAAGGGACAGCCGGATCAGCCCCAGCATTTT.

This clonotype was seen at least ten times. The chain joins TRBV6-1 to TRBJ1-5; 7 bases line up with TRBD1. The germline CDR1 and CDR2 sequences are MNHNS and SASEGT. The CDR3 is made up of 14 amino acids. Trimming cost V 6 bases and J 4 bases; bases outside gene matches: 6. The CDR3 coding sequence is TGTGCCAGCAGGTTGGCAGGGGGTAATCAGCCCCAGCATTTT. Protein product: CASRLAGGNQPQHF.

Ten or more counts support this clonotype. The CDR3 carries no conserved terminal phenylalanine or tryptophan, so it likely arises from a read error. The DNA is omitted, as the CDR3 cannot be located on it reliably, and the CDR3 follows TCRdb's listing. CDR3: CASGLLAGGLGQATST. V usage is TRBV5-4 and J usage is TRBJ2-3; TRBD2, the table's D call, lacks a check against the DNA. 16 amino acids form the CDR3, both terminal residues included. The germline V gene encodes CDR1 SGHNT and CDR2 YYREEE (reference sequence).

The V call is TRBV7-9, the J call TRBJ2-2, with D unclear. V lost 9 bases to trimming and J lost 8 bases, with 7 bases between them. Germline values: CDR1 SEHNR, CDR2 FQNEAQ (reference sequence). This CDR3 is built from 10 residues. CDR3 sequence (DNA): TGTGCCAGATCCGGGGGGGAGCTGTTTTTT. It is translated as CARSGGELFF.

This clonotype was seen many times. The genes are TRBV7-3 and TRBJ2-3; 8 positions agree with TRBD2. The junction had 8 bases not matched to a gene; V was cut back by 2 bases and J by 7 bases. The CDR3 has 15 residues. Germline values: CDR1 SGHTA, CDR2 FQGTGA. CDR3 nucleotide sequence: TGTGCCAGCAGCTTAGGGCGTGAGCGGGGGAATACGCAGTATTTT. Residues: CASSLGRERGNTQYF.

CDR3 sequence reads: CASSDATGTGENYGYTF. The CDR3 DNA follows: TGTGCCAGTAGTGATGCGACCGGGACAGGGGAGAACTATGGCTACACCTTC. The chain links TRBV19 to TRBJ1-2, with 10 bases fitting TRBD1. V lost 5 bases and J lost 2; bases outside the gene matches: 11. The CDR3 is 17 amino acids. CDR1 is LNHDA and CDR2 is SQIVND in the germline V gene (reference sequence).

The count of this clonotype is one. V is TRBV15 and J is TRBJ2-1; 10 bases are a match to TRBD2. The J segment lost 6 bases and the V segment lost 0 bases, leaving 2 bases of the junction unmatched. The CDR3 runs 15 residues. Germline V gene lookup returns CDR1 LNHNV and CDR2 YYDKDF (reference sequence). CDR3 residues: CATSRDSGGANEQFF. CDR3 DNA: TGTGCCACCAGCAGAGACAGCGGGGGGGCCAATGAGCAGTTCTTC.

This clonotype occurred many times. The V and J genes are TRBV6-6 and TRBJ1-1; no reliable D call. This CDR3 contains 12 residues. From germline, CDR1 is MNHNY and CDR2 SVGAGI (reference sequence). Trimming stripped 7 bases from V and 5 bases from J, with 11 bases between. The CDR3 reads CASTFLGTEAFF. DNA for the CDR3: TGTGCCAGCACCTTCCTGGGGACTGAAGCTTTCTTT.

The J gene is TRBJ1-6, the V gene TRBV20-1; possibly TRBD1 for D (6 bases). This CDR3 spans 11 amino acids. Germline V gives CDR1 DFQATT, CDR2 SNEGSKA (reference sequence). V lost 5 bases, J lost 15 bases, and 14 bases lay in between. The CDR3 protein is CSAPQGVSLHF. CDR3 nucleotides: TGCAGTGCTCCACAGGGTGTAAGCCTCCACTTT.

The chain combines TRBV28 with TRBJ2-2; 7 bases align to TRBD2. CDR3 length: 15 amino acids. The germline CDR1 and CDR2 sequences are MDHEN and SYDVKM. Trimming took 6 bases from V and 3 from J; bases not matched to a gene: 7. CDR3 nucleotides: TGTGCCAGCAGCCCTCTGGGGGGGTACACCGGGGAGCTGTTTTTT. This encodes CASSPLGGYTGELFF.

The chain employs TRBV7-2 and TRBJ2-7; possibly TRBD2 for D (6 bases). V lost 4 bases, J lost 2 bases, and 12 bases lay in between. This CDR3 region has 14 residues. Germline V gives CDR1 SGHTA, CDR2 FQGNSA. CDR3 DNA sequence: TGTGCCAGCAGCTCGGGACTCAACACCTACGAGCAGTACTTC. This sequence encodes CASSSGLNTYEQYF.

This clonotype was counted at least ten times. The chain links TRBV7-8 to TRBJ1-4; 8 nucleotides align to TRBD1. J lost 8 bases, V lost 2 bases, and 7 bases had no gene match. The CDR3 consists of 15 residues. CDR1 is SGHVS, CDR2 FQNEAQ, per germline. CDR3 bases: TGTGCCAGCAGCTTAACGACAGGGGTAGGAGAAAAACTGTTTTTT. As protein: CASSLTTGVGEKLFF.

The V gene is TRBV19, the J gene TRBJ1-5; D may be TRBD1 (6 bases). The CDR3 contains 15 residues. Deletions cut 5 bases from V and 2 bases from J, with 13 bases between. CDR1 is LNHDA, CDR2 SQIVND, per germline (reference sequence). The chain's CDR3 is CASSWAGAGNQPQHF. The CDR3 DNA is TGTGCCAGTAGTTGGGCAGGGGCGGGCAATCAGCCCCAGCATTTT.

The sample holds many counts of this clonotype. J is TRBJ1-2 and V is TRBV6-5; D is perhaps TRBD1 (6 bases). Germline V lookup: CDR1 MNHEY, CDR2 SVGAGI. V was pared by 0 bases and J by 4 bases, with 12 bases between. The CDR3 runs to 15 residues. CDR3 coding DNA: TGTGCCAGCAGTTACTCGTTGGACAGTCCCTATGGCTACACCTTC. Its protein product is CASSYSLDSPYGYTF.

The chain couples TRBV7-2 to TRBJ1-6, with D possibly matching TRBD1 (6 bases). CDR1 SGHTA and CDR2 FQGNSA come from the germline V gene. This CDR3 contains 18 residues. V lost 0 bases and J lost 10, with 22 bases in between. The chain's CDR3 is CASSLALWGAASKSPLHF. DNA of the CDR3: TGTGCCAGCAGCTTAGCGCTGTGGGGGGCAGCCTCTAAATCACCCCTCCACTTT. Supplemented by reference TRBV7-2 and TRBJ1-6, the full variable domain reads GAGVSQSPSNKVTEKGKDVELRCDPISGHTALYWYRQSLGQGLEFLIYFQGNSAPDKSGLPSDRFSAERTGGSVSTLTIQRTQQEDSAVYLCASSLALWGAASKSPLHFGNGTRLTVT.

This clonotype was counted many times. The chain has TRBV5-3 and TRBJ2-7, with 7 positions matching TRBD1. TRBV5-3 is placed among ORFs of uncertain function. The V and J ends lost 10 bases and 4 bases, in that order; junction bases with no gene match: 20. The CDR3 length is 16 residues. The CDR3 bases are TGTGCCGTCCCGCTGTTGGTAGGGGGCATTAGGTACGAGCAGTACTTC. It is translated as CAVPLLVGGIRYEQYF.

About this clonotype: Likely a read error: the CDR3 ends without its conserved phenylalanine or tryptophan. V and J are TRBV7-6 and TRBJ1-1; maybe TRBD1 (5 bases). The germline V gene encodes CDR1 SGHVS and CDR2 FNYEAQ. The length of the CDR3 is 14 residues. V lost 5 bases, J lost 5 bases, and 15 bases lay in between. CDR3 nucleotide sequence: TGTGCCAGCAGCGTGGGGCCCCGGGGTACTGAAGCTTTCTGT. It encodes CASSVGPRGTEAFC.

The V and J genes are TRBV7-6 and TRBJ2-7, with D perhaps TRBD2 (7 bases). Trimming left V 7 bases short and J 7 bases short, with 23 bases between. In germline, CDR1 is SGHVS, CDR2 FNYEAQ. CDR3 length: 15 residues. DNA for the CDR3: TGTGCCAGCAATACGGGAATAAGGGGGGGGAGGGAGCAGTACTTC. This translates into CASNTGIRGGREQYF. The full variable domain, in which reference TRBV7-6 and TRBJ2-7 provide the parts outside the CDR3, is GAGVSQSPRYKVTKRGQDVALRCDPISGHVSLYWYRQALGQGPEFLTYFNYEAQQDKSGLPNDRFSAERPEGSISTLTIQRTEQRDSAMYRCASNTGIRGGREQYFGPGTRLTVT.

This clonotype was counted ten times or more. The rearrangement uses TRBV6-1 and TRBJ2-7; possible D gene TRBD2, 6 bases. V lost 6 bases and J lost 1, with 10 bases in between. Germline V CDR1 and CDR2: MNHNS, SASEGT. The CDR3 runs to 13 residues. The CDR3 reads CASRRDLSYEQYF. CDR3 coding DNA: TGTGCCAGCAGACGGGACTTGTCCTACGAGCAGTACTTC.

There are a few counts of this clonotype. The V and J genes are TRBV15 and TRBJ2-1; 11 bases line up with TRBD2. Germline loops: CDR1 LNHNV, CDR2 YYDKDF (reference sequence). J gave up 3 bases and V 5 bases, and 3 bases lay outside the gene matches. CDR3 length equals 15 residues. The CDR3 coding sequence is TGTGCCACCAGCGGCGGGACTAGCGGCTACAATGAGCAGTTCTTC. It is translated as CATSGGTSGYNEQFF.

This clonotype was counted many times. The V and J genes are TRBV19 and TRBJ2-7; 7 bases match TRBD2. The CDR3 runs to 14 residues. The trim removed 3 bases at V and 4 bases at J, leaving 6 bases unmatched. Germline values: CDR1 LNHDA, CDR2 SQIVND (reference sequence). The CDR3 coding sequence is TGTGCCAGTAGTATTTCGACTAGCCCTTACGAGCAGTACTTC. This sequence encodes CASSISTSPYEQYF.